A selection of T cell receptor beta chains follows, all from one sample in a study of OX40 agonist ivuxolimab in advanced cancers. The assay was immunoSEQ multiplex PCR, and TCRdb's table has in-frame clones only and misses some. The table includes under 20,000 clones, around 74% detected once. The material sequenced was CD4+ or CD8+ T cells sorted from blood, taken in a trial of the OX40 agonist ivuxolimab. These receptor sequences come from an adult with an advanced solid tumor such as melanoma, head and neck, liver or kidney cancer. CDR3s include the opening cysteine and the closing phenylalanine or tryptophan. Fields, in order: J gene, D gene, V gene, clone size, CDR3 DNA, CDR3 protein. A D gene is named only where the DNA matches it firmly. Size values are once, few and many counts, or a class for expanded clones, and some rows have none.

j_call: TRBJ2-3
d_call: -
v_call: TRBV15
clone_size: -
cdr3_nt: TGTGCCACCAGCTTCGACCGCAGCTTCACAGATACGCAGTATTTT
cdr3_aa: CATSFDRSFTDTQYF

j_call: TRBJ2-5
d_call: -
v_call: TRBV7-9
clone_size: medium-sized
cdr3_nt: TGTGCCAGCAGCGCCCGGGACTTAGAGACCCAGTACTTC
cdr3_aa: CASSARDLETQYF

j_call: TRBJ2-7
d_call: -
v_call: TRBV11-2
clone_size: -
cdr3_nt: TGTGCCAGCAGCTTAGGGGTAGGATACGAGCAGTACTTC
cdr3_aa: CASSLGVGYEQYF

j_call: TRBJ2-1
d_call: -
v_call: TRBV6-6
clone_size: -
cdr3_nt: TGTGCCAGCGCCTACAATGAGCAGTTCTTC
cdr3_aa: CASAYNEQFF

j_call: TRBJ2-7
d_call: -
v_call: TRBV6-6
clone_size: -
cdr3_nt: TGTGCCAGCTTAGGATTTACAGGAATCTCCTACGAGCAGTACTTC
cdr3_aa: CASLGFTGISYEQYF

j_call: TRBJ1-2
d_call: -
v_call: TRBV4-1
clone_size: -
cdr3_nt: TGCGCCAGCAGCATGCGCCAGAACCGAAAGACCTATGGCTACACCTTC
cdr3_aa: CASSMRQNRKTYGYTF

j_call: TRBJ2-5
d_call: -
v_call: TRBV6-6
clone_size: few
cdr3_nt: TGTGCCAGCAATCCTTCGCCCGCCTTCGAACGAGAGACCCAGTACTTC
cdr3_aa: CASNPSPAFERETQYF

j_call: TRBJ2-7
d_call: -
v_call: TRBV6-5
clone_size: -
cdr3_nt: TGTGCCAGCAGTTACTCGGGCAGGGGGGCGTCCTACGAGCAGTACTTC
cdr3_aa: CASSYSGRGASYEQYF

j_call: TRBJ2-7
d_call: TRBD2
v_call: TRBV7-2
clone_size: -
cdr3_nt: TGTGCCAGCAGCTACAGACCTAGCGGAAGCTCCTACGAGCAGTACTTC
cdr3_aa: CASSYRPSGSSYEQYF

j_call: TRBJ1-2
d_call: -
v_call: TRBV6-6
clone_size: -
cdr3_nt: TGTGCCAGCATCCCGGAGAGGGGTCGGGTCTATGGCTACACCTTC
cdr3_aa: CASIPERGRVYGYTF

j_call: TRBJ1-2
d_call: -
v_call: TRBV5-1
clone_size: few
cdr3_nt: TGCGCCAGCAGCTTGGAGCCGGGACTTTTTTATGGCTACACCTTC
cdr3_aa: CASSLEPGLFYGYTF

j_call: TRBJ1-6
d_call: -
v_call: TRBV7-2
clone_size: once
cdr3_nt: TGTGCCAGCAGCTTAAACAGGTTGCGCTCACCCCTCCACTTT
cdr3_aa: CASSLNRLRSPLHF

j_call: TRBJ1-1
d_call: -
v_call: TRBV19
clone_size: medium-sized
cdr3_nt: TGTGCCAGTACGCCGGGGACTGAAGCTTTCTTT
cdr3_aa: CASTPGTEAFF

j_call: TRBJ2-7
d_call: TRBD1
v_call: TRBV7-3
clone_size: -
cdr3_nt: TGTGCCAGCAGCTCTCAGGGGGCCGGGGAGCAGTACTTC
cdr3_aa: CASSSQGAGEQYF

j_call: TRBJ1-1
d_call: -
v_call: TRBV27
clone_size: -
cdr3_nt: TGTGCCAGCAGTTTAGGGGCTGAAGCTGAAGCTTTCTTT
cdr3_aa: CASSLGAEAEAFF

j_call: TRBJ2-1
d_call: -
v_call: TRBV5-6
clone_size: -
cdr3_nt: TGTGCCAGCAGCTCGACAGGCCCTGGGCAGTTCTTC
cdr3_aa: CASSSTGPGQFF

j_call: TRBJ2-3
d_call: TRBD2
v_call: TRBV6-4
clone_size: -
cdr3_nt: TGTGCCAGCAGTGACGGGACTAGCGGGGGAGATACGCAGTATTTT
cdr3_aa: CASSDGTSGGDTQYF

j_call: TRBJ2-3
d_call: TRBD1
v_call: TRBV28
clone_size: -
cdr3_nt: TGTGCCAGCACGCCCGGGACAGGGTTACCAGATACGCAGTATTTT
cdr3_aa: CASTPGTGLPDTQYF

j_call: TRBJ1-1
d_call: -
v_call: TRBV4-1
clone_size: once
cdr3_nt: TGCGCCAGCAGCCTTTTGGGGGGGGACCCGACTGAAGCTTTCTTT
cdr3_aa: CASSLLGGDPTEAFF

j_call: TRBJ1-1
d_call: -
v_call: TRBV19
clone_size: once
cdr3_nt: TGTGCCAGTAGTATCGTGGCTTCGAACACTGAAGCTTTCTTT
cdr3_aa: CASSIVASNTEAFF

j_call: TRBJ1-1
d_call: -
v_call: TRBV29-1
clone_size: -
cdr3_nt: TGCAGCGCCGGACAGCCGAACACTGAAGCTTTCTTT
cdr3_aa: CSAGQPNTEAFF

j_call: TRBJ2-1
d_call: -
v_call: TRBV7-9
clone_size: -
cdr3_nt: TGTGCCAGCAGCTTAGGCTCCAATGAGCAGTTCTTC
cdr3_aa: CASSLGSNEQFF

j_call: TRBJ2-1
d_call: -
v_call: TRBV9
clone_size: -
cdr3_nt: TGTGCCAGCAGCGCATTAGGGTATGAGCAGTTCTTC
cdr3_aa: CASSALGYEQFF

j_call: TRBJ1-6
d_call: -
v_call: TRBV7-9
clone_size: -
cdr3_nt: TGTGCCAGCAGCCCCGAGGGGTACTGGATCGATTCACCCCTCCACTTT
cdr3_aa: CASSPEGYWIDSPLHF

j_call: TRBJ1-2
d_call: -
v_call: TRBV29-1
clone_size: -
cdr3_nt: TGCAGCGTTGATATCCAGGGGCTGGACTATGGCTACACCTTC
cdr3_aa: CSVDIQGLDYGYTF

j_call: TRBJ2-1
d_call: TRBD1
v_call: TRBV19
clone_size: -
cdr3_nt: TGTGCCAGTAGTATAATGGACAGGGGGAATGAGCAGTTCTTC
cdr3_aa: CASSIMDRGNEQFF

j_call: TRBJ1-2
d_call: TRBD1
v_call: TRBV11-3
clone_size: -
cdr3_nt: TGTGCCAGCAGCTCAACCTTGACAGGGGATGGCTACACCTTC
cdr3_aa: CASSSTLTGDGYTF

j_call: TRBJ2-7
d_call: TRBD1
v_call: TRBV9
clone_size: -
cdr3_nt: TGTGCCAGCAGCGTAGACGGCAGGGGGCTCGGCTACGAGCAGTACTTC
cdr3_aa: CASSVDGRGLGYEQYF

j_call: TRBJ2-7
d_call: -
v_call: TRBV19
clone_size: -
cdr3_nt: TGTGCCAGTAGTATGATTTACAGGGACGTACAGGATTCAGGCGAGCAGTACTTC
cdr3_aa: CASSMIYRDVQDSGEQYF

j_call: TRBJ2-1
d_call: -
v_call: TRBV7-2
clone_size: -
cdr3_nt: TGTGCCAGCAACCCCGTTAGCTCCTACAATGAGCAGTTCTTC
cdr3_aa: CASNPVSSYNEQFF

j_call: TRBJ2-5
d_call: -
v_call: TRBV30
clone_size: -
cdr3_nt: TGTGCCATCCGAAGGGATCGAGAGACCCAGTACTTC
cdr3_aa: CAIRRDRETQYF

j_call: TRBJ1-4
d_call: -
v_call: TRBV4-2
clone_size: -
cdr3_nt: TGTGCCAGCAGCCAAGAGGGCGGGGAGGGGCTGAGGGAAAAACTGTTTTTT
cdr3_aa: CASSQEGGEGLREKLFF

j_call: TRBJ2-2
d_call: -
v_call: TRBV29-1
clone_size: -
cdr3_nt: TGCAGCGTTGACCAACACGAAAACACCGGGGAGCTGTTTTTT
cdr3_aa: CSVDQHENTGELFF

j_call: TRBJ1-1
d_call: -
v_call: TRBV5-4
clone_size: -
cdr3_nt: TGCGCCAGCAGCCAAGTCCGGGACCCGAACACTGAAGCTTTCTTT
cdr3_aa: CASSQVRDPNTEAFF

j_call: TRBJ1-2
d_call: -
v_call: TRBV19
clone_size: -
cdr3_nt: TGTGCCAGTAGTATCACGGGGGCAGGGACGGATGGCTACACCTTC
cdr3_aa: CASSITGAGTDGYTF

j_call: TRBJ1-2
d_call: -
v_call: TRBV27
clone_size: few
cdr3_nt: TGTGCCAGCAGTTCCTCGGCAGGCCAGCACTATGGCTACACCTTC
cdr3_aa: CASSSSAGQHYGYTF

j_call: TRBJ1-5
d_call: -
v_call: TRBV12-5
clone_size: -
cdr3_nt: TGTGCTAGTGGTTTTGACAGGCGGGGCAATCAGCCCCAGCATTTT
cdr3_aa: CASGFDRRGNQPQHF